The 32 T cell receptor beta chains in this list originate from one sample, sequenced in a study of cytomegalovirus exposure and HLA in healthy donors. PCR was performed using 60 Vbeta and 13 Jbeta primers. Repertoires were generated with immunoSEQ multiplex PCR, while TCRdb's copy carries only in-frame clones and drops some. Of around 150,000 clones in the sample, around 83% were seen once. Source material: PBMCs. These TCRs come from a male donor in good health and CMV-seropositive.

V and J are TRBV9 and TRBJ2-1, with TRBD2 identical over 14 bases. The CDR3 loop spans 18 amino acids. The V gene's germline CDR1 is SGDLS and CDR2 YYNGEE. With 0 bases clipped from V and 2 bases from J, the junction kept 4 bases outside the gene matches. Written as DNA, the CDR3 is TGTGCCAGCAGCGTAGGGGCGACTAGCGGGAGGGCCTACAATGAGCAGTTCTTC. Translation: CASSVGATSGRAYNEQFF.

There are a few counts of this clone. The V call is TRBV7-9, the J call TRBJ1-1, with 7 bases matching TRBD1. With V trimmed by 3 bases and J by 1 base, 5 bases remained unmatched. CDR1 is SEHNR, CDR2 FQNEAQ, per germline (reference sequence). The CDR3 spans 15 residues. CDR3 bases: TGTGCCAGCAGCTTCAAGGGACAGTCGAACACTGAAGCTTTCTTT. Amino acid sequence: CASSFKGQSNTEAFF.

The chain employs TRBV11-2 and TRBJ2-1; TRBD1 matches 10 bases. Trimming removed 1 base from V and 6 bases from J; junction bases left unmatched: 0. The CDR3 extends over 14 amino acids. CDR1 and CDR2 from the germline V gene are SGHAT and FQNNGV. The CDR3 sequence is CASSLGTGGNEQFF. DNA of the CDR3: TGTGCCAGCAGCTTAGGGACAGGGGGCAATGAGCAGTTCTTC.

This clone has a handful of counts. V and J are TRBV28 and TRBJ2-4; 12 nucleotides match TRBD2. The CDR3 spans 14 residues. J was trimmed by 8 bases and V by 5 bases; bases with no gene match: 4. Germline V gene data show CDR1 as MDHEN and CDR2 as SYDVKM. The CDR3 spells CASSQPSGRDIQYF. In DNA form, the CDR3 reads TGTGCCAGCAGTCAACCTAGCGGGAGGGACATTCAGTACTTC.

This CDR3 is CASSPPGDSPLHF. The CDR3 DNA reads TGTGCCAGCAGCCCTCCAGGGGACTCACCCCTCCACTTT. The chain recombines TRBV7-9 with TRBJ1-6; the D gene is possibly TRBD1 (6 bases). CDR1 is SEHNR and CDR2 is FQNEAQ in the germline V gene (reference sequence). Trimming pared 5 bases from V and 10 bases from J, leaving 12 bases between. The length of the CDR3 is 13 residues.

V gene TRBV7-9 combines with J gene TRBJ1-1; D may be TRBD1 (5 bases). There are 13 residues in the CDR3. Germline values: CDR1 SEHNR, CDR2 FQNEAQ (reference sequence). Trimming pared 3 bases from V and 2 bases from J, leaving 7 bases between. For the CDR3, the DNA is TGTGCCAGCAGCTTGACAGCCAACACTGAAGCTTTCTTT. Translation: CASSLTANTEAFF.

This sequence joins TRBV25-1 and TRBJ1-2, with D perhaps TRBD1 (5 bases). Germline CDR1 reads MGHDK; CDR2 reads SYGVNS. The CDR3 sequence is 15 residues long. Trimming removed 4 bases at V and 3 bases at J, with 15 bases between. The CDR3 region is CASSVGASTHYGYTF. For the CDR3, the DNA is TGTGCCAGCAGTGTAGGGGCCTCAACCCACTATGGCTACACCTTC.

The chain joins TRBV5-1 to TRBJ1-1, with D perhaps matching TRBD1 (5 bases). CDR3 size: 15 residues. The germline CDR1 and CDR2 sequences are SGHRS and YFSETQ. The V and J ends lost 5 bases and 2 bases respectively, with 16 bases between them. The CDR3: CASSRSTVLNTEAFF. As DNA, the CDR3 is TGCGCCAGCAGTCGATCGACAGTACTTAACACTGAAGCTTTCTTT.

V and J are TRBV5-6 and TRBJ1-2; D may be TRBD1 (6 bases). There are 14 residues in the CDR3. Germline V gene data show CDR1 as SGHDT and CDR2 as YYEEEE. Between the trimmed V and J ends, which lost 5 bases and 6 bases, there was a span of 17 bases. The CDR3 DNA sequence: TGTGCCAGCAGTTACTGGACAGAAAACCATGGCTACACCTTC. Its protein is CASSYWTENHGYTF.

This clone was recorded once. V and J are TRBV7-9 and TRBJ2-1; no clear D. Trimming took off 4 bases at V and 6 bases at J, with 10 bases between the two ends. CDR3 length: 13 amino acids. Germline loops: CDR1 SEHNR, CDR2 FQNEAQ (reference sequence). CDR3 region: CASSWSLSNEQFF. CDR3 nucleotides: TGTGCCAGCAGCTGGAGTTTAAGCAATGAGCAGTTCTTC.

The table lists this clone with a few counts. The V and J genes are TRBV9 and TRBJ2-1; weak D call: TRBD2 (6 bases). The CDR3 has 13 residues. V was trimmed by 0 bases and J by 5 bases, leaving 6 bases between them. CDR1 and CDR2 from the germline V gene are SGDLS and YYNGEE. CDR3 DNA sequence: TGTGCCAGCAGCGTAGGGACTAACAATGAGCAGTTCTTC. Its protein is CASSVGTNNEQFF. Supplemented by reference TRBV9 and TRBJ2-1, the full variable domain reads DSGVTQTPKHLITATGQRVTLRCSPRSGDLSVYWYQQSLDQGLQFLIQYYNGEERAKGNILERFSAQQFPDLHSELNLSSLELGDSALYFCASSVGTNNEQFFGPGTRLTVL.

This chain joins TRBV6-5 and TRBJ2-5; 7 bases align to TRBD1. The J call may be mistaken, given a closer DNA end match to TRBJ2-7. The CDR3 length is 13 residues. Germline CDR1 MNHEY, CDR2 SVGAGI. The CDR3 DNA sequence: TGTGCCAGCAGTTCGGACAGGCAATACGAGCAGTACTTC. Translation: CASSSDRQYEQYF.

V is TRBV5-6 and J is TRBJ1-1; D might be TRBD1 (5 bases). The CDR3 loop spans 13 amino acids. Per the germline V gene, CDR1 is SGHDT and CDR2 is YYEEEE. V lost 4 bases and J 4 bases, leaving 11 bases between the germline ends. The chain's CDR3 is CASSQRGGTEAFF. The CDR3 DNA reads TGTGCCAGCAGCCAAAGGGGTGGCACTGAAGCTTTCTTT.

There are a few counts of this clone. Its ends do not fully match the called genes, so a read error is possible. The V call is TRBV27, the J call TRBJ2-3; 10 nucleotides line up with TRBD1. The germline gives CDR1 MNHEY, CDR2 SMNVEV (reference sequence). This CDR3 comprises 16 residues. CDR3 bases: TGTGCCAGCAGCCCCCTCTCCTCAGGGACAGGGGAATTGATGGATTTT. Its protein product is CASSPLSSGTGELMDF.

The V and J genes are TRBV13 and TRBJ2-3, with 12 bases identical to TRBD2. The CDR3 is 16 residues long. Losses at the gene ends were 5 bases for V and 4 bases for J; bases not matched to a gene: 7. Germline V gives CDR1 PRHDT, CDR2 FYEKMQ (reference sequence). The CDR3: CASSPRTSGEADTQYF. CDR3 nucleotide sequence: TGTGCCAGCAGCCCTCGGACTAGCGGGGAGGCAGATACGCAGTATTTT.

V gene TRBV6-5 combines with J gene TRBJ1-6; D unresolved. Deletions cut 6 bases from V and 0 bases from J, with 6 bases between. CDR3 size: 14 residues. Looked up from germline, CDR1 is MNHEY and CDR2 is SVGAGI. This CDR3 is CASRRSSYNSPLHF. CDR3 bases: TGTGCCAGCAGGCGGAGCTCCTATAATTCACCCCTCCACTTT.

This clone was found a few times. The V gene is TRBV9, the J gene TRBJ2-1; D is possibly TRBD1 (7 bases). Per the germline V gene, CDR1 is SGDLS and CDR2 is YYNGEE. V was pared by 7 bases and J by 4 bases, with 15 bases between. CDR3 size: 14 residues. The CDR3 DNA is TGTGCCAGCCAGGGGGGCAGCCAATACAATGAGCAGTTCTTC. Translating it yields CASQGGSQYNEQFF.

CDR3 sequence: CASSIGVSTGELFF. CDR3 nucleotide sequence: TGTGCCAGTAGCATCGGGGTTTCCACCGGGGAGCTGTTTTTT. The chain is built from TRBV19 and TRBJ2-2; possibly TRBD2 for D (5 bases). The CDR3 extends over 14 amino acids. V was trimmed by 6 bases and J by 4 bases, leaving 12 bases between them. CDR1 LNHDA and CDR2 SQIVND come from the germline V gene (reference sequence).

This clone was observed a handful of times. The chain recombines TRBV7-6 with TRBJ2-1; 8 bases align to TRBD1. The CDR3 is made up of 16 amino acids. V dropped 1 base and J dropped 9; count of bases not matched to a gene: 11. Germline V gene sequence: CDR1 SGHVS, CDR2 FNYEAQ. CDR3 bases: TGTGCCAGCAGCTTAGGGACAGGGCCACGGGACCCTGAGCAGTTCTTC. Its translation: CASSLGTGPRDPEQFF.

Only a few counts were recorded for this clone. The rearrangement uses TRBV5-5 and TRBJ2-7; 8 bases line up with TRBD2. CDR1 and CDR2 from the germline V gene are SGHKS and YYEKEE (reference sequence). The CDR3 totals 14 residues. V lost 2 bases, J lost 6 bases, and 7 bases stayed unmatched. CDR3 residues: CASSFQAGAREQYF. CDR3 bases: TGTGCCAGCAGCTTCCAAGCGGGAGCTCGCGAGCAGTACTTC.

V usage is TRBV7-8 and J usage is TRBJ1-5; perhaps TRBD1 as D (5 bases). The CDR3 totals 18 residues. Germline assignment: CDR1 SGHVS and CDR2 FQNEAQ. V lost 4 bases and J lost 0, with 19 bases in between. The CDR3 sequence: CASSSLRQGDYSNQPQHF. For the CDR3, the DNA is TGTGCCAGCAGCTCACTTAGGCAGGGCGATTATAGCAATCAGCCCCAGCATTTT.

The sample holds one count of this clone. CDR3 sequence reads: CASSVAGQETQYF. DNA of the CDR3: TGTGCCAGTAGCGTAGCGGGACAAGAGACCCAGTACTTC. The chain links TRBV19 to TRBJ2-5; TRBD2 matches at 8 bases. The CDR3 covers 13 residues. Trimming took 6 bases from V and 2 from J; bases not matched to a gene: 2. Germline lookup yields CDR1 LNHDA and CDR2 SQIVND (reference sequence).

The rearrangement joins TRBV30 to TRBJ1-3, with D possibly matching TRBD1 (5 bases). The V gene lost 0 bases and the J gene lost 0 bases, with 9 bases spanning the gap. This CDR3 has 15 amino acids. Germline CDR1 reads GTSNPN; CDR2 reads SVGIG (reference sequence). DNA of the CDR3: TGTGCCTGGAGTGTACGACAGAGCTCTGGAAACACCATATATTTT. Amino acids: CAWSVRQSSGNTIYF.

The chain carries TRBV27 and TRBJ2-7, with D maybe TRBD1 (6 bases). The CDR3 runs to 14 residues. CDR1 MNHEY and CDR2 SMNVEV come from the germline V gene (reference sequence). V was trimmed by 8 bases and J by 2 bases, leaving 16 bases between them. In DNA form, the CDR3 reads TGTGCCAGCGCTTCCTCGACAGGACCCTACGAGCAGTACTTC. Protein: CASASSTGPYEQYF.

This clone was observed once. The chain uses TRBV10-2 and TRBJ2-2; tentative D call: TRBD2 (5 bases). The CDR3 spans 18 residues. Germline CDR1 and CDR2: WSHSY and SAAADI. V lost 0 bases, J lost 1 base, and 15 bases lay in between. The chain's CDR3 is CASSESALGLMNTGELFF. For the CDR3, the DNA is TGCGCCAGCAGTGAGTCTGCACTAGGCCTAATGAACACCGGGGAGCTGTTTTTT.

The chain recombines TRBV27 with TRBJ2-1; TRBD2 matches at 13 bases. CDR3 length equals 16 residues. Germline loops: CDR1 MNHEY, CDR2 SMNVEV (reference sequence). V trimming: 5 bases; J trimming: 9 bases; junction bases outside the gene matches: 10. The CDR3 here is CASSRGTSGRVGEQFF. CDR3 nucleotide sequence: TGTGCCAGCAGTCGCGGAACTAGCGGGAGGGTTGGTGAGCAGTTCTTC.

CDR3 loop: CASSYGLAGGTNTGELFF. The CDR3 DNA sequence: TGTGCCAGCAGTTACGGACTAGCGGGAGGCACCAACACCGGGGAGCTGTTTTTT. The V gene is TRBV28, the J gene TRBJ2-2, with 14 bases identical to TRBD2. Germline assignment: CDR1 MDHEN and CDR2 SYDVKM. Losses at the gene ends were 4 bases for V and 2 bases for J; bases not matched to a gene: 6. This CDR3 is built from 18 residues.

This chain uses TRBV28 with TRBJ1-1, with 10 bases lining up with TRBD1. The V gene end was trimmed by 6 bases and the J gene end by 9 bases; junction bases not matched to a gene: 7. Germline CDR1 MDHEN, CDR2 SYDVKM. This CDR3 spans 13 amino acids. As DNA, the CDR3 is TGTGCCAGCAGGACCGGGACAGGGGTGAAAGCTTTCTTT. Protein sequence: CASRTGTGVKAFF.

The rearrangement joins TRBV18 to TRBJ1-1; D unresolved. From germline, CDR1 is KGHSH and CDR2 LQKENI. Trimming cost V 3 bases and J 4 bases, with 12 bases left between them. The CDR3 has 14 amino acids. The CDR3 DNA is TGTGCCAGCTCACCGACCCAGGAAGGCACTGAAGCTTTCTTT. Its translation is CASSPTQEGTEAFF. Using reference TRBV18 and TRBJ1-1 for the parts outside the CDR3, the full variable domain is NAGVMQNPRHLVRRRGQEARLRCSPMKGHSHVYWYRQLPEEGLKFMVYLQKENIIDESGMPKERFSAEFPKEGPSILRIQQVVRGDSAAYFCASSPTQEGTEAFFGQGTRLTVV.

The J gene is TRBJ1-2, the V gene TRBV14, with TRBD1 as a possible D gene (5 bases). Germline V gene sequence: CDR1 SGHDN, CDR2 FVKESK. The CDR3 runs to 14 residues. The V end was cut by 2 bases, the J end by 4 bases, with 11 bases between. The CDR3 region is CASSQIDRIYGYTF. The CDR3 coding sequence is TGTGCCAGCAGCCAAATCGACAGAATCTATGGCTACACCTTC.

In its sample, this clone was seen a few times. J is TRBJ2-7 and V is TRBV28; D may be TRBD1 (5 bases). The germline CDR1 and CDR2 sequences are MDHEN and SYDVKM. This CDR3 comprises 12 residues. Trimming removed 6 bases at V and 3 bases at J, with 9 bases between. CDR3 sequence reads: CASSLGVYEQYF. The CDR3 DNA follows: TGTGCCAGCAGCCTAGGGGTCTACGAGCAGTACTTC.

The rearrangement links TRBV30 to TRBJ2-7, with D maybe TRBD2 (5 bases). Trimming cost V 2 bases and J 2 bases, with 13 bases left between them. This CDR3 is built from 14 residues. Looked up from germline, CDR1 is GTSNPN and CDR2 is SVGIG (reference sequence). In nucleotides, the CDR3 is TGTGCCTGGAGTTCCGCGGGTCAAACCTACGAGCAGTACTTC. It translates to CAWSSAGQTYEQYF.